The TCR beta chain under discussion was sequenced for a study of blood T cell repertoires in COVID-19. Study as a whole: Sites in the United States, Italy and Spain provided acute and convalescent COVID-19 samples.

This clone was seen only once. Per the study methods: Reference gene primer amplification gave nucleated cell count estimates. TCRdb keeps only in-frame clones here, not all; method: immunoSEQ multiplex PCR. That table gives V, J and clone size, and the DNA gave D and trimming. The repertoire includes some 300,000 clones, around 87% of them detected once, and under 1.1% sits in the top ten. This CDR3 has 15 residues. Germline values: CDR1 SNHLY, CDR2 FYNNEI. V lost 2 bases, J lost 1 base, and 9 bases lay in between. Patients in Seattle were enrolled during active infection, then followed longitudinally.

The chain uses TRBV2 and TRBJ1-5, with D unresolved. Input material: peripheral blood. This clonotype was obtained from a woman aged 35 to 49 with COVID-19, enrolled during active disease. CDR3 nucleotides: TGTGCCAGCAGTGAACTACGGTTAAGCAATCAGCCCCAGCATTTT. It yields the protein CASSELRLSNQPQHF.